A selection of T cell receptor beta chains follows, all from one sample in a study of spatial heterogeneity in lung cancer. TCRdb re-called the 5' RACE reads through MiXCR, storing one row per CDR3 protein. The table records tens of thousands of distinct CDR3 sequences, around 11% of them present only once. Sequenced here: PBMCs, sampled at follow-up. These receptors were collected from a male donor with early-stage non-small cell lung cancer. CDR3s include the opening cysteine and the closing phenylalanine or tryptophan. The D gene is left open where the match is weak. A row's size may be missing; if present it is once, few, many or a size class.

clone_size,v_call,d_call,j_call,cdr3_nt,cdr3_aa
few,TRBV19,.,TRBJ1-1,TGTGCCAGTAGTATCAACCCTGCCGGGCTTACTGAAGCTTTCTTT,CASSINPAGLTEAFF
many,TRBV11-2,.,TRBJ2-3,TGTGCCAGCAGCTTAGCGCTGATTAGCACAGATACGCAGTATTTT,CASSLALISTDTQYF
.,TRBV5-1,.,TRBJ2-7,TGCGCCAGCAGCCCCCCGGCCGGGACACCTCCCTACGAGCAGTACTTC,CASSPPAGTPPYEQYF
few,TRBV5-1,TRBD1,TRBJ1-3,TGCGCCAGCAGCCGAGGACAGGTCTTTGGAAACACCATATATTTT,CASSRGQVFGNTIYF
many,TRBV20-1,.,TRBJ2-1,TGCAGTGCCCCCACGGGGCTAACATTTGGTGAGCAGTTCTTC,CSAPTGLTFGEQFF
many,TRBV11-2,TRBD2,TRBJ2-1,TGTGCCAGCAGCGTCCCACTAGCGGGGGTAAATGAGCAGTTCTTC,CASSVPLAGVNEQFF
few,TRBV13,.,TRBJ1-1,TGTGCCAGCAGCTTAGATCGTAGAACTGAAGCTTTCTTT,CASSLDRRTEAFF
.,TRBV7-2,TRBD2,TRBJ2-7,TGTGCCAGCAGCAAACTAGCGGGAGGGCCAAAGGTATACTTC,CASSKLAGGPKVYF
few,TRBV20-1,TRBD2,TRBJ2-1,TGCAGTGCTAGAGATCCCCCTAGCGGGAGGGCTGAGGAGCAGTTCTTC,CSARDPPSGRAEEQFF
few,TRBV6-2/TRBV6-3,.,TRBJ1-1,TGTGCCAGCAGTTTTCACAATCCTGGGACTGAAGCTTTCTTT,CASSFHNPGTEAFF
many,TRBV5-4,.,TRBJ2-1,TGTGCCAGCAGCCGTATCGCGGGGCTCGGGAGCAATGAGCAGTTCTTC,CASSRIAGLGSNEQFF
.,TRBV9,.,TRBJ1-2,TGTGCCTCAACCACTAACTATGGCTACACCTTC,CASTTNYGYTF
.,TRBV20-1,TRBD2,TRBJ2-5,TGCAGTCCAAAAGCGGGACTAGCGGTGGAGACCCAGTACTTC,CSPKAGLAVETQYF
.,TRBV6-2/TRBV6-3,.,TRBJ1-5,TGTGCCAGCAGTTACGGGGTAAATCAGCCCCAGCATTTT,CASSYGVNQPQHF
few,TRBV7-8,.,TRBJ2-7,TGTGCCAGCAGCTTAGCTTCTATAACCTCGTACGAGCAGTACTTC,CASSLASITSYEQYF
many,TRBV12-3/TRBV12-4,.,TRBJ1-5,TGTGCCAGCCGCCTCAGGGGAAATCAGCCCCAGCATTTT,CASRLRGNQPQHF
.,TRBV5-1,.,TRBJ1-2,TGCGCCAGCAGCTTCGGAACAACTAACTATGGCTACACCTTC,CASSFGTTNYGYTF
few,TRBV4-2,.,TRBJ1-1,TGTGCCAGCAGCCACCCTACGGTGAACACTGAAGCTTTCTTT,CASSHPTVNTEAFF
few,TRBV4-3,TRBD2,TRBJ2-3,TGCGCCAGCAGCCGGACTAGCGGATCCTCTAGCACAGATACGCAGTATTTT,CASSRTSGSSSTDTQYF
few,TRBV10-3,TRBD1,TRBJ2-5,TGTGCCATCAGTGGCCCCCCGGGACAGCTACAAGAGACCCAGTACTTC,CAISGPPGQLQETQYF
many,TRBV19,.,TRBJ2-3,TGTGCCAGTAGTTTCCTAGTGAGTGGATCCTCGCAGTATTTT,CASSFLVSGSSQYF
few,TRBV20-1,TRBD2,TRBJ2-3,TGCAGTGGCAGGCTAGCGGGAGAGGGGGGAGATACGCAGTATTTT,CSGRLAGEGGDTQYF
many,TRBV20-1,.,TRBJ1-2,TGCAGTGCTAGAGCCCTCGCGTTAACAGGCGTCGGGTATGGCTACACCTTC,CSARALALTGVGYGYTF
many,TRBV7-2,.,TRBJ2-4,TGTGCCAGCAGCCTACCGGGAGAAAACATTCAGTACTTC,CASSLPGENIQYF
many,TRBV18,.,TRBJ2-3,TGTGCCAGCTCACCGTCCATGGCAGATACGCAGTATTTT,CASSPSMADTQYF
many,TRBV20-1,.,TRBJ2-7,TGCAGTGCTGGCGACAGTGTCGGGGTTAGCGAGCAGTACTTC,CSAGDSVGVSEQYF
.,TRBV5-6,.,TRBJ1-1,TGTGCCAGCAAAATCGGACGAACCAACACTGAAGCTTTCTTT,CASKIGRTNTEAFF
.,TRBV29-1,.,TRBJ1-1,TGCAGCGTTGAAGGACACCTGAACACTGAAGCTTTCTTT,CSVEGHLNTEAFF
few,TRBV7-2,TRBD2,TRBJ2-1,TGTGCCAGCAGCTCAGGAGGACTAGCGGGGGGTCTCAATGAGCAGTTCTTC,CASSSGGLAGGLNEQFF
many,TRBV7-9,.,TRBJ2-5,TGTGCCAGCAGCTGGGGGACAAAAGAGACCCAGTACTTC,CASSWGTKETQYF
.,TRBV6-2/TRBV6-3,TRBD1,TRBJ2-1,TGTGCCAGCAGTTACAGCGGGACAGGGAATCAAGAGACCCAGTTCTTC,CASSYSGTGNQETQFF
few,TRBV5-4,.,TRBJ1-4,TGTGCCAGCAGCCGGGATAATAATGAAAAACTGTTTTTT,CASSRDNNEKLFF
.,TRBV7-9,.,TRBJ1-1,TGTGCCAGCAGCTCCGAGGACACTGAAGCTTTCTTT,CASSSEDTEAFF
few,TRBV29-1,.,TRBJ1-1,TGCAGCGTTGAAGAGGCCTCGAACACTGAAGCTTTCTTT,CSVEEASNTEAFF
many,TRBV15,TRBD2,TRBJ2-5,TGTGCCACCAGCAGAGCCGGGACTAGCGGGAGCCCCAAGACCCAGTACTTC,CATSRAGTSGSPKTQYF
many,TRBV5-5,.,TRBJ2-4,TGTGCCAGCAGCCCAACCGACAGATTAGCCAAAAACATTCAGTACTTC,CASSPTDRLAKNIQYF
few,TRBV4-2,.,TRBJ2-1,TGTGCCAGCAGCCAAGAACCAGGGGCCTACAATGAGCAGTTCTTC,CASSQEPGAYNEQFF
many,TRBV5-4,.,TRBJ2-7,TGTGCCAGCAGCTTGGATCAGGGAAACTACGAGCAGTACTTC,CASSLDQGNYEQYF
.,TRBV12-3/TRBV12-4,TRBD2,TRBJ2-1,TGTGCCAGCAGTGGGACTAGCGGGAGGGCCAGTTCGGGAAATGAGCAGTTCTTC,CASSGTSGRASSGNEQFF
many,TRBV20-1,.,TRBJ2-5,TGCAGTGCTAGACGAGGGCAAGAGACCCAGTACTTC,CSARRGQETQYF
few,TRBV5-1,.,TRBJ2-7,TGCGCCAGCAGCTCGACGCCGGGACTGTCGGAAGAGCAGTACTTC,CASSSTPGLSEEQYF
.,TRBV7-6,TRBD1,TRBJ2-1,TGTGCCAGCAGCAGGACAGGGTACAATGAGCAGTTCTTC,CASSRTGYNEQFF
few,TRBV13,TRBD2,TRBJ2-7,TGTGCCAGCAGCTTATGGGGAGGGTACGAGCAGTACTTC,CASSLWGGYEQYF
.,TRBV7-2,TRBD1,TRBJ1-4,TGTGCCAGCAGCCCTCCGACAGGGGGCCCCGAAAAACTGTTTTTT,CASSPPTGGPEKLFF
many,TRBV29-1,.,TRBJ2-3,TGCAGCGTTGGCGGAGGCTTTTACACAGATAGGAGTACGCAGTATTTT,CSVGGGFYTDRSTQYF
many,TRBV30,.,TRBJ1-5,TGTGCCTGGAGTGTACAGGGAGGGGGGAATCAGCCCCAGCATTTT,CAWSVQGGGNQPQHF
.,TRBV2,TRBD1,TRBJ1-5,TGTGCCAGCAGTTTGGGACAGGCTAGCAATCAGCCCCAGCATTTT,CASSLGQASNQPQHF
many,TRBV20-1,.,TRBJ1-5,TGCAGTGCTCGAGGGGATAGCAATCAGCCCCAGCATTTT,CSARGDSNQPQHF
few,TRBV29-1,.,TRBJ1-2,TGCAGCGTCCCCCCCCGGCAGGACATAGCTAACTATGGCTACACCTTC,CSVPPRQDIANYGYTF
few,TRBV7-2,.,TRBJ2-2,TGTGCCAGCAGCCCTACCTCCTCCGGGGAGCTGTTTTTT,CASSPTSSGELFF
many,TRBV7-9,.,TRBJ1-2,TGTGCCAGCAGCCCCCCCTTCATCTATGGCTACACCTTC,CASSPPFIYGYTF